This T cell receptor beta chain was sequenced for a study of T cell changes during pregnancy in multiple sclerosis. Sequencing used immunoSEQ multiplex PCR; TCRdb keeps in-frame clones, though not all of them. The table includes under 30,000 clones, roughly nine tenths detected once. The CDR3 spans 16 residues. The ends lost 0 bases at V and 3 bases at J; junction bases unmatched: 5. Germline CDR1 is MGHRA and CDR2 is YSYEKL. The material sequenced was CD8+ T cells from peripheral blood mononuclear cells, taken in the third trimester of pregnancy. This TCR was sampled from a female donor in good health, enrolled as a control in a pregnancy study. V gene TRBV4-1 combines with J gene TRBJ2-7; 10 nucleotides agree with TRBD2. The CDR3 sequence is CASSQDRPSGSYEQYF. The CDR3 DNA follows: TGCGCCAGCAGCCAAGATAGGCCTAGCGGGAGCTACGAGCAGTACTTC.